This T cell receptor (beta chain) was identified in a study of blood T cell repertoires in COVID-19. The overall study: Specimens from acute and convalescent COVID-19 originated in the United States, Italy and Spain. From T cells, B-cell-depleted T cells, or PBMCs came the material, which was cDNA or gDNA.

Per the original data handling: Estimated nucleated cell counts came from reference gene primer amplification. Clones were read by immunoSEQ multiplex PCR, and TCRdb kept only the in-frame ones, dropping some. V and J calls and clone size are those listed in that table; D and trimming were worked out from the DNA. The sample records 200,000 to 250,000 clones, about 86% being singletons. Germline CDR1 SQVTM, CDR2 ANQGSEA. The CDR3 covers 12 residues. Trimming removed 3 bases from V and 10 bases from J, with 15 bases in between. J is TRBJ1-2 and V is TRBV29-1; possibly TRBD1 for D (6 bases). The TCR originated in a woman in her sixties with acute or convalescent COVID-19. Sequenced: peripheral blood. The CDR3 nucleotides read TGCAGCGTTGATAGGGCAGGGGCCTCCTACACCTTC. Protein sequence: CSVDRAGASYTF.